Following are 22 T cell receptor beta chains from one sample sequenced in a study of blood T cell repertoires in COVID-19. Only in-frame clones appear in the TCRdb table, and some are missing; sequencing was by immunoSEQ multiplex PCR. The profile covers about 500,000 clones, with about 89% appearing a single time and about 8.2% taken by the ten largest. The sample consisted of peripheral blood. All receptors come from a woman aged 50 to 60 with COVID-19, enrolled during active disease.

The gene calls are TRBV27 and TRBJ2-7; unclear D gene. Germline CDR1 and CDR2: MNHEY and SMNVEV (reference sequence). V lost 10 bases, J lost 5 bases, and 6 bases lay in between. CDR3 length: 9 residues. The CDR3 DNA reads TGTGCCAAATCTAACGAGCAGTACTTC. Translation gives CAKSNEQYF.

This chain links TRBV19 with TRBJ2-1; no reliable D call. Germline V lookup: CDR1 LNHDA, CDR2 SQIVND (reference sequence). CDR3 size: 13 residues. V was cut by 6 bases and J by 4 bases, with 10 bases left in between. In DNA form, the CDR3 reads TGTGCCAGTAGAGACATCTGGTACAATGAGCAGTTCTTC. It yields the protein CASRDIWYNEQFF.

V gene TRBV18 combines with J gene TRBJ2-1; 8 bases align to TRBD1. The J segment lost 4 bases and the V segment lost 6 bases, leaving 5 bases of the junction unmatched. The CDR3 contains 14 residues. Germline V lookup: CDR1 KGHSH, CDR2 LQKENI. The CDR3 sequence: CASSPDREYNEQFF. The CDR3 DNA is TGTGCCAGCTCCCCGGACAGGGAATACAATGAGCAGTTCTTC.

This chain connects TRBV28 to TRBJ1-4; a weak D match, TRBD1 (5 bases). Trimming took off 6 bases at V and 4 bases at J, with 18 bases between the two ends. Germline values: CDR1 MDHEN, CDR2 SYDVKM. The CDR3 is 16 residues long. CDR3 sequence (DNA): TGTGCCAGCAGCCCTCATAGACAGCCGGATAATGAAAAACTGTTTTTT. It translates to CASSPHRQPDNEKLFF. Using reference TRBV28 and TRBJ1-4 for the parts outside the CDR3, the full variable domain is DVKVTQSSRYLVKRTGEKVFLECVQDMDHENMFWYRQDPGLGLRLIYFSYDVKMKEKGDIPEGYSVSREKKERFSLILESASTNQTSMYLCASSPHRQPDNEKLFFGSGTQLSVL.

The chain couples TRBV7-7 to TRBJ2-2; 10 bases map to TRBD1. Germline loops: CDR1 SSHAT, CDR2 FNYEAQ (reference sequence). This CDR3 comprises 17 residues. V shed 2 bases, J shed 4 bases, and the junction held 7 bases outside the gene matches. CDR3 DNA sequence: TGTGCCAGCAGCTTATTATCGGGACAGGGGTTCACCGGGGAGCTGTTTTTT. Its protein is CASSLLSGQGFTGELFF.

The chain uses TRBV4-1 and TRBJ1-1; D remains ambiguous. V lost 3 bases and J 2 bases, leaving 7 bases between the germline ends. This CDR3 spans 13 amino acids. Per germline, CDR1 MGHRA and CDR2 YSYEKL. CDR3 bases: TGCGCCAGCAGCCAGACACCAAACACTGAAGCTTTCTTT. Translating gives CASSQTPNTEAFF.

The chain links TRBV13 to TRBJ2-3; D uncertain. Germline V gene sequence: CDR1 PRHDT, CDR2 FYEKMQ (reference sequence). The CDR3 spans 11 residues. Trimming removed 7 bases from V and 3 bases from J, with 5 bases in between. DNA of the CDR3: TGTGCCAGCAAATCAACAGATACGCAGTATTTT. Protein product: CASKSTDTQYF.

This clone occurred a few times. DNA for the CDR3: TGCAGCGTGGTGGCGACAGGGGGTAACTACGAGCAGTACTTC. It translates to CSVVATGGNYEQYF. The rearrangement links TRBV29-1 to TRBJ2-7, with 9 bases aligning to TRBD1. Germline V CDR1 and CDR2: SQVTM, ANQGSEA. With 6 bases clipped from V and 3 bases from J, the junction kept 9 bases outside the gene matches. The CDR3 runs to 14 residues.

V gene TRBV5-1 combines with J gene TRBJ2-1, with 9 bases fitting TRBD2. The CDR3 totals 13 residues. Unmatched junction bases numbered 4, after V lost 7 bases and J lost 5 bases. Germline assignment: CDR1 SGHRS and CDR2 YFSETQ. Written as DNA, the CDR3 is TGCGCCAGCGAAGCGGGGGGCAACAATGAGCAGTTCTTC. Translating it yields CASEAGGNNEQFF.

The V and J genes are TRBV11-2 and TRBJ2-3; 9 bases are shared with TRBD2. This CDR3 has 17 residues. Trimming removed 3 bases from V and 2 bases from J; junction bases left unmatched: 9. CDR1 is SGHAT and CDR2 is FQNNGV in the germline V gene. CDR3 in DNA: TGTGCCAGCAGCTTCGCGGGTAGCGGGGGTGACACAGATACGCAGTATTTT. This translates into CASSFAGSGGDTDTQYF. The whole variable domain, filled in from reference TRBV11-2 and TRBJ2-3, reads EAGVAQSPRYKIIEKRQSVAFWCNPISGHATLYWYQQILGQGPKLLIQFQNNGVVDDSQLPKDRFSAERLKGVDSTLKIQPAKLEDSAVYLCASSFAGSGGDTDTQYFGPGTRLTVL.

For the CDR3, the DNA is TGTGCCAGCAGTGCTCCGGGGACAACTAATGAAAAACTGTTTTTT. Protein: CASSAPGTTNEKLFF. The chain has TRBV2 and TRBJ1-4, with D hard to call. The CDR3 is 15 residues long. The V gene lost 4 bases and the J gene lost 0 bases, with 9 bases spanning the gap. Germline V CDR1 and CDR2: SNHLY, FYNNEI. Filled out from reference TRBV2 and TRBJ1-4, the complete variable domain reads EPEVTQTPSHQVTQMGQEVILRCVPISNHLYFYWYRQILGQKVEFLVSFYNNEISEKSEIFDDQFSVERPDGSNFTLKIRSTKLEDSAMYFCASSAPGTTNEKLFFGSGTQLSVL.

V usage is TRBV5-4 and J usage is TRBJ2-1, with 10 bases fitting TRBD2. The V and J ends lost 2 bases and 4 bases, in that order; junction bases with no gene match: 3. The CDR3 loop spans 15 amino acids. Germline CDR1 SGHNT, CDR2 YYREEE (reference sequence). The CDR3 coding sequence is TGTGCCAGCAGCTTTAGCGGGGGGCGGTACAATGAGCAGTTCTTC. Translation: CASSFSGGRYNEQFF.

The CDR3 region is CASRGQGFFEQYF. CDR3 DNA: TGTGCCAGCAGGGGACAGGGTTTTTTCGAGCAGTACTTC. The V gene is TRBV25-1, the J gene TRBJ2-7; 9 positions agree with TRBD1. CDR3 length: 13 amino acids. The V gene's germline CDR1 is MGHDK and CDR2 SYGVNS. With 6 bases clipped from V and 6 bases from J, the junction kept 6 bases outside the gene matches.

This clone was recorded once. The chain carries TRBV3-1 (or the pseudogene TRBV3-2) and TRBJ2-2, with 7 nucleotides matching TRBD2. Germline V gene data show CDR1 as LGHDT and CDR2 as YNNKEL (reference sequence). CDR3 length equals 15 residues. Trimming removed 1 base from V and 6 bases from J; junction bases left unmatched: 5. CDR3 loop: CASSQAASGAGELFF. The CDR3 DNA sequence: TGTGCCAGCAGCCAAGCGGCTAGCGGTGCCGGGGAGCTGTTTTTT.

This chain links TRBV7-2 with TRBJ2-3, with D maybe TRBD1 (5 bases). V lost 5 bases and J 6 bases, leaving 15 bases between the germline ends. Germline V gives CDR1 SGHTA, CDR2 FQGNSA. CDR3 length: 14 residues. The CDR3 coding sequence is TGTGCCAGCAGCCCGACGTCAGGGCTCGATACGCAGTATTTT. Protein sequence: CASSPTSGLDTQYF.

The V and J genes are TRBV24-1 and TRBJ2-2, with 7 nucleotides matching TRBD1. This CDR3 has 13 amino acids. J gave up 6 bases and V 7 bases, and 4 bases lay outside the gene matches. Germline assignment: CDR1 KGHDR and CDR2 SFDVKD. This chain's CDR3 is CATRQGTAGELFF. The CDR3 DNA reads as TGTGCCACCAGACAGGGGACGGCCGGGGAGCTGTTTTTT.

The sample holds one count of this clone. A junction boundary mismatches the germline segment, possibly from a read error. The V call is TRBV6-6, the J call TRBJ1-6; no clear D gene. Germline V gene lookup returns CDR1 MNHNY and CDR2 SVGAGI (reference sequence). The CDR3 is 15 amino acids. The CDR3 bases are TGTGCCAGCAGTTACTCGAGCACCTACAATTCACCCCTCCACTTT. This sequence encodes CASSYSSTYNSPLHF.

The V call is TRBV6-2 or TRBV6-3, the J call TRBJ1-5, with D maybe TRBD1 (6 bases). CDR3 length: 14 amino acids. The ends were cut back, 5 bases at V and 3 bases at J, with 11 bases in the middle. Germline assignment: CDR1 MNHEY and CDR2 SVGEGT. The CDR3 reads CASSRDRINQPQHF. The CDR3 nucleotides are TGTGCCAGCAGTCGCGACAGGATCAATCAGCCCCAGCATTTT.

Concerning this clone itself: Other nucleotide sequences in the sample specify the same CDR3. The genes are TRBV6-5 and TRBJ1-2; D is possibly TRBD1 (5 bases). This CDR3 is 14 amino acids long. The germline gives CDR1 MNHEY, CDR2 SVGAGI. V gave up 0 bases and J gave up 8 bases, with 13 bases separating them. DNA for the CDR3: TGTGCCAGCAGTTACTCGACCGGGGGAAGAGGCTACACCTTC. Its translation is CASSYSTGGRGYTF.

The J gene is TRBJ2-7, the V gene TRBV5-6; possible D gene TRBD1, 6 bases. This CDR3 is built from 13 residues. CDR1 is SGHDT, CDR2 YYEEEE, per germline. With 9 bases removed from V and 3 bases from J, the gap between germline ends came to 16 bases. The CDR3 DNA follows: TGTGCCACCAACGACAGGATTTACTACGAGCAGTACTTC. Translation: CATNDRIYYEQYF.

This chain joins TRBV10-1 and TRBJ1-3, with a weak D call TRBD1 (5 bases). This CDR3 is built from 16 residues. V lost 8 bases and J lost 3, with 20 bases in between. Per germline, CDR1 WNHNN and CDR2 SYGVQD (reference sequence). Here the CDR3 reads CASCSGAVDDGNTIYF. CDR3 sequence (DNA): TGCGCCAGCTGCAGCGGGGCCGTGGATGATGGAAACACCATATATTTT.

The chain joins TRBV6-5 to TRBJ1-6; 9 bases fit TRBD1. Germline V gives CDR1 MNHEY, CDR2 SVGAGI. CDR3 length equals 15 residues. After removal of 2 bases from V and 9 bases from J, the junction contained 5 bases not matched to a gene. The CDR3 here is CASSYGTGLGSPLHF. The CDR3 bases are TGTGCCAGCAGTTACGGGACAGGGTTGGGTTCACCCCTCCACTTT.